These T cell receptor beta chains were read from a single sample in a study of shared clonotypes between healthy human individuals. Here immunoSEQ multiplex PCR was the method, and the copy in TCRdb shows in-frame clones only, minus some. The top ten hold 0.36% of the sample, which has fewer than 2.5 million clones, under 95% seen once. The source material was naive CD4+ T cells from PBMCs. The receptors stem from a man younger than 30 in good health. Some clones in this sample may be carry-over from other donors' samples. The CDR3 runs from the conserved cysteine through the conserved F or W. D genes are given only for firm matches. Expanded clones get a size class; other rows say once, few or many, or leave the size out.

cdr3_aa cdr3_nt d_call v_call clone_size j_call
CASSFTGGLSGNTIYF TGTGCCAGCTCATTTACAGGGGGACTCTCTGGAAACACCATATATTTT TRBD1 TRBV18 NA TRBJ1-3
CASSFVTSGRADTQYF TGCGCCAGCAGCTTTGTAACTAGCGGGAGGGCAGATACGCAGTATTTT TRBD2 TRBV5-1 NA TRBJ2-3
CRGTSLGQETQYF TGTCGAGGGACATCTCTAGGGCAAGAGACCCAGTACTTC NA TRBV21-1 NA TRBJ2-5
CASSQDFAGELGEQYF TGTGCCAGCAGCCAAGACTTCGCGGGAGAGTTGGGCGAGCAGTACTTC TRBD2 TRBV4-2 NA TRBJ2-7
CASSEGGLGANVLTF TGTGCCAGCAGTGAAGGGGGGTTAGGGGCCAACGTCCTGACTTTC NA TRBV6-4 once TRBJ2-6
CASSLWGAEKNYGYTF TGTGCCAGCAGTTTATGGGGAGCGGAGAAGAACTATGGCTACACCTTC NA TRBV28 once TRBJ1-2
CASTRQGYEGYTF TGTGCCAGTACACGACAGGGGTACGAGGGCTACACCTTC TRBD1 TRBV6-1 few TRBJ1-2
CASRLAGAHEQYF TGTGCCAGCAGACTAGCGGGAGCCCACGAGCAGTACTTC TRBD2 TRBV11-2 once TRBJ2-7
CASSESQYTEAFF TGCGCCAGCAGTGAGTCACAGTACACTGAAGCTTTCTTT NA TRBV10-2 NA TRBJ1-1
CASRGGQANEKLFF TGTGCCAGCCGGGGGGGACAGGCGAATGAAAAACTGTTTTTT TRBD1 TRBV19 NA TRBJ1-4
CASSFRYRKNEQFF TGTGCCAGCAGTTTCCGCTATCGAAAGAATGAGCAGTTCTTC NA TRBV28 NA TRBJ2-1
CASSPREKLFF TGTGCCAGCAGCCCGCGGGAAAAACTGTTTTTT NA TRBV28 NA TRBJ1-4